One sample yielded the 29 T cell receptor beta chains listed below, sequenced in a study of OX40 agonist ivuxolimab in advanced cancers. The table came from immunoSEQ multiplex PCR; TCRdb's copy has only in-frame clones and leaves some out. The data show 20,000 to 30,000 clones, 79% seen once. The sample here was CD4+ or CD8+ T cells sorted from blood, taken in a trial of the OX40 agonist ivuxolimab. The origin of the receptors is an adult with an advanced solid tumor such as melanoma, head and neck, liver or kidney cancer.

The chain has TRBV13 and TRBJ2-1, with 8 bases that match TRBD2. This CDR3 is 19 amino acids long. Germline CDR1 is PRHDT and CDR2 is FYEKMQ (reference sequence). V dropped 4 bases and J dropped 3; count of bases not matched to a gene: 17. The CDR3 loop is CASSSEGVLREGLYNEQFF. DNA of the CDR3: TGTGCCAGCAGCTCCGAGGGGGTCCTTCGGGAGGGACTCTACAATGAGCAGTTCTTC.

The chain uses TRBV27 and TRBJ2-2, with D perhaps matching TRBD1 or TRBD2 (6 bases each). The CDR3 contains 16 residues. The germline V and J ends were trimmed by 3 bases and 4 bases, with 15 bases remaining between them. Germline V gene lookup returns CDR1 MNHEY and CDR2 SMNVEV (reference sequence). CDR3 protein: CASSFSGARSTGELFF. CDR3 bases: TGTGCCAGCAGTTTTTCGGGGGCCCGAAGCACCGGGGAGCTGTTTTTT.

The rearrangement links TRBV5-1 to TRBJ2-5; 9 nucleotides align to TRBD1. The CDR3 is 15 amino acids. Germline V gene lookup returns CDR1 SGHRS and CDR2 YFSETQ. J lost 4 bases, V lost 3 bases, and 7 bases had no gene match. CDR3 bases: TGCGCCAGCAGCTACATACAGGGGGCGGGAGAGACCCAGTACTTC. Its translation: CASSYIQGAGETQYF.

The CDR3 protein is CASSTGFLNEQFF. The CDR3 DNA follows: TGTGCCAGCAGTACAGGGTTCCTCAATGAGCAGTTCTTC. The rearrangement uses TRBV2 and TRBJ2-1; D perhaps matches TRBD1 (6 bases). The CDR3 consists of 13 residues. V was clipped by 5 bases and J by 6 bases, with 11 bases between them. The germline gives CDR1 SNHLY, CDR2 FYNNEI.

Only a few counts were recorded for this clone. This chain joins TRBV9 and TRBJ2-7; 7 nucleotides line up with TRBD1. The V segment lost 3 bases and the J segment 3 bases; nucleotides outside the gene matches: 0. CDR3 length equals 12 residues. The germline V gene encodes CDR1 SGDLS and CDR2 YYNGEE. CDR3 DNA: TGTGCCAGCAGCGGACAGGGCTACGAGCAGTACTTC. Translation gives CASSGQGYEQYF.

About this clone itself: Within the sample, other DNA sequences also encode this same CDR3. V gene TRBV28 combines with J gene TRBJ2-5; D not certain. The CDR3 totals 11 residues. Germline CDR1 MDHEN, CDR2 SYDVKM. The germline V and J ends were trimmed by 3 bases and 7 bases, with 6 bases remaining between them. The CDR3 loop is CASSFGGTQYF. The CDR3 nucleotides read TGTGCCAGCAGTTTTGGTGGGACCCAGTACTTC.

The CDR3 region is CASSYGGLGGELFF. The CDR3 nucleotides read TGTGCCAGCAGTTACGGGGGCTTGGGCGGGGAGCTGTTTTTT. The J gene is TRBJ2-2, the V gene TRBV6-5; D is possibly TRBD1 (6 bases). The CDR3 covers 14 residues. CDR1 is MNHEY and CDR2 is SVGAGI in the germline V gene. V shed 2 bases and J shed 7 bases, with 11 bases lying between them.

The rearrangement links TRBV28 to TRBJ2-2, with 10 positions matching TRBD2. The V and J ends lost 6 bases and 4 bases, in that order; junction bases with no gene match: 8. CDR1 is MDHEN and CDR2 is SYDVKM in the germline V gene. This CDR3 comprises 16 residues. The DNA of the CDR3 is TGTGCCAGCAGCCCAGCGGGAGGGCCGGGCACCGGGGAGCTGTTTTTT. Translating it yields CASSPAGGPGTGELFF.

This clone is a singleton in its sample. The V call is TRBV27, the J call TRBJ2-7; possibly TRBD1 for D (6 bases). The CDR3 has 15 residues. CDR1 MNHEY and CDR2 SMNVEV come from the germline V gene (reference sequence). Deletions cut 5 bases from V and 4 bases from J, with 18 bases between. This CDR3 reads CASSPTYGQKYEQYF. The CDR3 bases are TGTGCCAGCAGTCCCACCTACGGACAGAAGTACGAGCAGTACTTC.

The V and J genes are TRBV7-3 and TRBJ1-2; a weak D match, TRBD1 (5 bases). Germline values: CDR1 SGHTA, CDR2 FQGTGA. With 3 bases removed from V and 10 bases from J, the gap between germline ends came to 15 bases. The CDR3 is 13 residues long. This CDR3 is CASSFADKPAYTF. The DNA of the CDR3 is TGTGCCAGCAGCTTCGCGGACAAACCGGCCTACACCTTC.

This chain uses TRBV7-6 with TRBJ1-1, with 8 bases that match TRBD1. The CDR3 length is 15 residues. Germline V gene lookup returns CDR1 SGHVS and CDR2 FNYEAQ. Trimming took 1 base from V and 5 from J; bases not matched to a gene: 6. This CDR3 is CASSLDGWTGTEAFF. DNA for the CDR3: TGTGCCAGCAGCTTAGATGGGTGGACAGGGACTGAAGCTTTCTTT. Full variable domain (rest looked up from reference TRBV7-6 and TRBJ1-1): GAGVSQSPRYKVTKRGQDVALRCDPISGHVSLYWYRQALGQGPEFLTYFNYEAQQDKSGLPNDRFSAERPEGSISTLTIQRTEQRDSAMYRCASSLDGWTGTEAFFGQGTRLTVV.

This sequence joins TRBV9 and TRBJ1-5; the D is unclear. The CDR3 loop spans 13 amino acids. V dropped 3 bases and J dropped 4 bases, with 8 bases sitting between them. Germline V gene data show CDR1 as SGDLS and CDR2 as YYNGEE. CDR3 DNA sequence: TGTGCCAGCAGCGGGACGGGAAATCAGCCCCAGCATTTT. Protein: CASSGTGNQPQHF.

The chain carries TRBV4-3 and TRBJ1-1; unclear D gene. The germline gives CDR1 LGHNA, CDR2 YSLEER. CDR3 length: 14 amino acids. V was pared by 1 base and J by 0 bases, with 6 bases between. The CDR3 here is CASSQASLNTEAFF. CDR3 in DNA: TGCGCCAGCAGCCAAGCTTCCTTGAACACTGAAGCTTTCTTT.

The chain carries TRBV5-1 and TRBJ2-2, with 10 bases aligning to TRBD2. CDR3 length: 16 residues. Germline V gives CDR1 SGHRS, CDR2 YFSETQ. With 0 bases clipped from V and 3 bases from J, the junction kept 2 bases outside the gene matches. For the CDR3, the DNA is TGCGCCAGCAGCTTGGAACTAGCGGGGTACACCGGGGAGCTGTTTTTT. Amino acids: CASSLELAGYTGELFF.

This sequence joins TRBV7-7 and TRBJ2-3; D might be TRBD1 (6 bases). Looked up from germline, CDR1 is SSHAT and CDR2 is FNYEAQ (reference sequence). Trimming pared 5 bases from V and 2 bases from J, leaving 14 bases between. The CDR3 spans 15 residues. CDR3 amino acids: CASSLLDSHTDTQYF. For the CDR3, the DNA is TGTGCCAGCAGCCTCTTGGACAGCCACACAGATACGCAGTATTTT.

V is TRBV5-4 and J is TRBJ2-7; the D gene is possibly TRBD2 (6 bases). V lost 0 bases to trimming and J lost 2 bases, with 9 bases between them. Germline V gives CDR1 SGHNT, CDR2 YYREEE (reference sequence). This CDR3 is 14 amino acids long. The CDR3 DNA is TGTGCCAGCAGCTTGGAGGGCGGGGCCTACGAGCAGTACTTC. Translating it yields CASSLEGGAYEQYF.

This clone appeared once. The chain joins TRBV7-6 to TRBJ2-1; no clear D. CDR1 is SGHVS, CDR2 FNYEAQ, per germline. Trimming removed 2 bases at V and 1 base at J, with 6 bases between. CDR3 length: 14 residues. The CDR3 region is CASSLSGSYNEQFF. The CDR3 nucleotides read TGTGCCAGCAGCTTATCCGGGTCCTACAATGAGCAGTTCTTC. Variable domain in full (rest from reference TRBV7-6 and TRBJ2-1): GAGVSQSPRYKVTKRGQDVALRCDPISGHVSLYWYRQALGQGPEFLTYFNYEAQQDKSGLPNDRFSAERPEGSISTLTIQRTEQRDSAMYRCASSLSGSYNEQFFGPGTRLTVL.

CDR3 sequence (DNA): TGCGCCAGCGGGCCATGGGACGGCACTGAAGCTTTCTTT. Encoded protein: CASGPWDGTEAFF. The chain uses TRBV5-1 and TRBJ1-1; a possible D gene is TRBD1 (5 bases). The CDR3 has 13 residues. Germline CDR1 reads SGHRS; CDR2 reads YFSETQ. Trimming removed 7 bases from V and 4 bases from J, with 14 bases in between.

Written as DNA, the CDR3 is TGTGCCAGCAGTTTAGCGGGGATTAGCACTGAAGCTTTCTTT. This sequence encodes CASSLAGISTEAFF. The V and J genes are TRBV27 and TRBJ1-1, with unresolved D. CDR1 MNHEY and CDR2 SMNVEV come from the germline V gene (reference sequence). This CDR3 spans 14 amino acids. The V and J ends lost 2 bases and 4 bases respectively, with 11 bases between them.

V and J are TRBV9 and TRBJ1-1; 9 bases line up with TRBD1. In germline, CDR1 is SGDLS, CDR2 YYNGEE. Trimming removed 7 bases from V and 0 bases from J; junction bases left unmatched: 10. The CDR3 consists of 16 residues. CDR3 in amino acids: CASSPEDRGVNTEAFF. The CDR3 nucleotides are TGTGCCAGCTCACCCGAGGACAGGGGAGTGAACACTGAAGCTTTCTTT. The full variable domain, its missing parts supplied by reference TRBV9 and TRBJ1-1, is DSGVTQTPKHLITATGQRVTLRCSPRSGDLSVYWYQQSLDQGLQFLIQYYNGEERAKGNILERFSAQQFPDLHSELNLSSLELGDSALYFCASSPEDRGVNTEAFFGQGTRLTVV.

This clone was observed a few times. The CDR3 sequence: CAIAEDTQYF. CDR3 in DNA: TGTGCCATAGCGGAAGATACGCAGTATTTT. The rearrangement joins TRBV10-3 to TRBJ2-3, with D possibly TRBD2 on 5 matching bases. Trimming left V 9 bases short and J 5 bases short, with 6 bases between. The CDR3 extends over 10 amino acids. CDR1 and CDR2 (germline): ENHRY, SYGVKD.

This chain joins TRBV9 and TRBJ2-4; possibly TRBD1 for D (7 bases). Germline CDR1 reads SGDLS; CDR2 reads YYNGEE. V was shortened by 0 bases and J by 4 bases, with 11 bases between the two germline ends. This CDR3 has 15 residues. The CDR3 region is CASSVAAGQKNIQYF. CDR3 DNA: TGTGCCAGCAGCGTAGCCGCGGGACAGAAAAACATTCAGTACTTC.

This clone was seen a handful of times. J is TRBJ2-1 and V is TRBV9; 10 bases line up with TRBD2. Germline CDR1 is SGDLS and CDR2 is YYNGEE. With V trimmed by 4 bases and J by 6 bases, 13 bases remained unmatched. This CDR3 is 17 amino acids long. The DNA for the CDR3 is TGTGCCAGCAGCCCCTCTCAGCGGGGGGGGATAGTCAATGAGCAGTTCTTC. Its protein product is CASSPSQRGGIVNEQFF.

The chain links TRBV5-8 to TRBJ2-7; 7 positions match TRBD1. This CDR3 comprises 14 residues. Germline assignment: CDR1 SGHTS and CDR2 YDEGEE. The V and J ends lost 5 bases and 3 bases, in that order; junction bases with no gene match: 8. Here the CDR3 reads CASSPGQLYYEQYF. In nucleotides, the CDR3 is TGTGCCAGCAGTCCGGGACAGTTGTACTACGAGCAGTACTTC.

V usage is TRBV9 and J usage is TRBJ2-1; D could derive from TRBD1 or TRBD2 (6 bases each). The CDR3 spans 16 residues. V was clipped by 0 bases and J by 2 bases, with 12 bases between them. Germline CDR1 SGDLS, CDR2 YYNGEE. The CDR3, as DNA: TGTGCCAGCAGCGTAGGGGGGGCCCCAACCTACAATGAGCAGTTCTTC. Encoded protein: CASSVGGAPTYNEQFF.

The chain has TRBV7-6 and TRBJ2-2; D remains unclear. The CDR3 spans 13 residues. V lost 7 bases, J lost 6 bases, and 12 bases lay in between. Germline lookup yields CDR1 SGHVS and CDR2 FNYEAQ. CDR3 protein: CASNSVGAGELFF. CDR3 DNA sequence: TGTGCCAGCAACTCTGTGGGTGCCGGGGAGCTGTTTTTT.

The chain carries TRBV5-4 and TRBJ1-6; possibly TRBD1 for D (5 bases). V lost 0 bases and J 7 bases, leaving 14 bases between the germline ends. Germline V gene sequence: CDR1 SGHNT, CDR2 YYREEE (reference sequence). The length of the CDR3 is 16 residues. In DNA form, the CDR3 reads TGTGCCAGCAGCTTGGTGGACGCAGGGCGGAATTCACCCCTCCACTTT. It yields the protein CASSLVDAGRNSPLHF.

This chain uses TRBV30 with TRBJ1-2, with no clear D. The germline CDR1 and CDR2 sequences are GTSNPN and SVGIG (reference sequence). The CDR3 consists of 13 residues. The ends were cut back, 0 bases at V and 8 bases at J, with 13 bases in the middle. The CDR3 DNA reads as TGTGCCTGGAGTGTGGAAGGGCCCCTAGGCTACACCTTC. As protein: CAWSVEGPLGYTF.

The chain couples TRBV27 to TRBJ2-1; a weak D match, TRBD2 (6 bases). The germline V gene encodes CDR1 MNHEY and CDR2 SMNVEV (reference sequence). V was trimmed by 6 bases and J by 10 bases, leaving 16 bases between them. The CDR3 runs 13 residues. For the CDR3, the DNA is TGTGCCAGCAGGTCTAGCGACCGGAACGAGCAGTTCTTC. This gives the protein CASRSSDRNEQFF.